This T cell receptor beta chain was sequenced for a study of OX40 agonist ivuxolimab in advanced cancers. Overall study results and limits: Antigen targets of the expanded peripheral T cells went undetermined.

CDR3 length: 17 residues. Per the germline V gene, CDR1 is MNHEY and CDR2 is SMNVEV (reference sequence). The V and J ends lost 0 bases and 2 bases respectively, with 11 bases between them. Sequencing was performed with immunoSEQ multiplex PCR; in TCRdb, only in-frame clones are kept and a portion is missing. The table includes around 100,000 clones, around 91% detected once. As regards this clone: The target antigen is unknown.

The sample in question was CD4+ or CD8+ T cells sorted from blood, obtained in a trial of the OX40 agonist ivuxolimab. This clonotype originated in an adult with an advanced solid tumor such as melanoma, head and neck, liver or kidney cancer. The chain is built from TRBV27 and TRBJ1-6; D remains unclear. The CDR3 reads CASSLSSQRTYNSPLHF. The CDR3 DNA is TGTGCCAGCAGTTTATCGAGTCAGCGCACCTATAATTCACCCCTCCACTTT.